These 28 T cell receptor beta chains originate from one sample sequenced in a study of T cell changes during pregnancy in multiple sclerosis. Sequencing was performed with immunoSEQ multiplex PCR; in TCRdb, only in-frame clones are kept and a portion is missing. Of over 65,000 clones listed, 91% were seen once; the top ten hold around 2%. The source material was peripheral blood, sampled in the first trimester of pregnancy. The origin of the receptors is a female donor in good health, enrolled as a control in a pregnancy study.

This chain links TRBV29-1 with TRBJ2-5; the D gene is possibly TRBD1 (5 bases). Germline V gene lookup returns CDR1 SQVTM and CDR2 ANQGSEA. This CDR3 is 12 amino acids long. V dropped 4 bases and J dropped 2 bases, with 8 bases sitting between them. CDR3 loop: CSVGQKQETQYF. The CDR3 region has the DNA TGCAGCGTTGGACAGAAGCAAGAGACCCAGTACTTC. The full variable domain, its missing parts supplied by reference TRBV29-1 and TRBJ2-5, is SAVISQKPSRDICQRGTSLTIQCQVDSQVTMMFWYRQQPGQSLTLIATANQGSEATYESGFVIDKFPISRPNLTFSTLTVSNMSPEDSSIYLCSVGQKQETQYFGPGTRLLVL.

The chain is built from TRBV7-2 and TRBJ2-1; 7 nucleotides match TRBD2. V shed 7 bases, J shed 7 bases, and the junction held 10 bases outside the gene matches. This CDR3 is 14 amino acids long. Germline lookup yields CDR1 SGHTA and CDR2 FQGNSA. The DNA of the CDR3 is TGTGCCAGCACCCAATGGGGGGGACTGAATGAGCAGTTCTTC. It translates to CASTQWGGLNEQFF.

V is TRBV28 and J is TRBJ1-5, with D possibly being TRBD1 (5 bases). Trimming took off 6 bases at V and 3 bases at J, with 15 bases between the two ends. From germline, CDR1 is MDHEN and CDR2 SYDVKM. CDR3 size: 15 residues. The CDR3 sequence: CASRTGRAYNQPQHF. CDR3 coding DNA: TGTGCCAGCAGAACTGGCAGGGCCTACAATCAGCCCCAGCATTTT.

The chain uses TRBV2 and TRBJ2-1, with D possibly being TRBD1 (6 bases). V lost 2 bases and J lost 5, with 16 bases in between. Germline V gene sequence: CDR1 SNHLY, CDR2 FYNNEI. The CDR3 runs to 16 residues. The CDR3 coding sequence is TGTGCCAGCAGTGAATGGGGACAAGGGGCCAACAATGAGCAGTTCTTC. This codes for CASSEWGQGANNEQFF. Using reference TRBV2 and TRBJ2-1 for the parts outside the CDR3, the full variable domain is EPEVTQTPSHQVTQMGQEVILRCVPISNHLYFYWYRQILGQKVEFLVSFYNNEISEKSEIFDDQFSVERPDGSNFTLKIRSTKLEDSAMYFCASSEWGQGANNEQFFGPGTRLTVL.

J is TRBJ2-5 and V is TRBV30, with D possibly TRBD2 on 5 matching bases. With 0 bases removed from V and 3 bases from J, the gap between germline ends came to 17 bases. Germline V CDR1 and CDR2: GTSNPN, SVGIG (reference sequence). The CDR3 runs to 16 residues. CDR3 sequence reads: CAWSVPPRADEETQYF. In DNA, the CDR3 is TGTGCCTGGAGTGTACCCCCCCGAGCGGACGAAGAGACCCAGTACTTC.

CDR3 residues: CASSLLKGGADTQYF. Written as DNA, the CDR3 is TGTGCCAGCAGTTTGTTAAAGGGAGGAGCAGATACGCAGTATTTT. The chain combines TRBV28 with TRBJ2-3; a possible D gene is TRBD2 (6 bases). The V gene lost 3 bases and the J gene lost 4 bases, with 14 bases spanning the gap. The germline gives CDR1 MDHEN, CDR2 SYDVKM. This CDR3 contains 15 residues.

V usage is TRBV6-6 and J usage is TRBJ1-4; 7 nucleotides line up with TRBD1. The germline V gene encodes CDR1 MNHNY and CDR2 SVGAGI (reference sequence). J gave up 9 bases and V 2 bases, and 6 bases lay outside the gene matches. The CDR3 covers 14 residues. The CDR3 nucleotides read TGTGCCAGCAGTTACCCTGGGACAGCCCAAAAACTGTTTTTT. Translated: CASSYPGTAQKLFF.

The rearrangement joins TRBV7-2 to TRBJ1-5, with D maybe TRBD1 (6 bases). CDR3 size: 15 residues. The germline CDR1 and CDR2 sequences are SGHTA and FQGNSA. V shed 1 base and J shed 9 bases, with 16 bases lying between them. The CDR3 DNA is TGTGCCAGCAGCTTAGAAGGGACACAGGTTAGGCCCCAGCATTTT. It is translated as CASSLEGTQVRPQHF.

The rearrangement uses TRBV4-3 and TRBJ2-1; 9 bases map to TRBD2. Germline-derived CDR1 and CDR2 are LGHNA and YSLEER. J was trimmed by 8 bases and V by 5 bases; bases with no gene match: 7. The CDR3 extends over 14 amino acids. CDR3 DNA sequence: TGCGCCAGCAGCGCAAGTAGCGGGAGTGATGAGCAGTTCTTC. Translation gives CASSASSGSDEQFF.

CDR3 residues: CASSQVWRGGETQYF. In DNA form, the CDR3 reads TGCGCCAGCAGCCAAGTTTGGCGGGGGGGAGAGACCCAGTACTTC. The J gene is TRBJ2-5, the V gene TRBV4-3; 9 bases agree with TRBD2. This CDR3 is 15 amino acids long. Trimming took 1 base from V and 4 from J; bases not matched to a gene: 4. Germline CDR1 is LGHNA and CDR2 is YSLEER.

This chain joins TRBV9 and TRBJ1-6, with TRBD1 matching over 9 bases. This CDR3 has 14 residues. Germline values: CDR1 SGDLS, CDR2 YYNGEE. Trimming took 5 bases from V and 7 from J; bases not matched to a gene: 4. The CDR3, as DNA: TGTGCCAGCAGTAGGACAGGGGACAATTCACCCCTCCACTTT. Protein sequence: CASSRTGDNSPLHF.

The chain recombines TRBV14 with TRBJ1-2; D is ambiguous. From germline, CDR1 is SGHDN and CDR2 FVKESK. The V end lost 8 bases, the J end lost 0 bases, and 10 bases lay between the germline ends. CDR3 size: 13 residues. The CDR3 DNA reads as TGTGCCAGCGGACTGGGATCTAACTATGGCTACACCTTC. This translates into CASGLGSNYGYTF.

The CDR3 sequence: CASSFLRGQRSGANVLTF. DNA of the CDR3: TGTGCCAGCAGCTTCCTCCGAGGACAGCGCTCTGGGGCCAACGTCCTGACTTTC. The rearrangement joins TRBV28 to TRBJ2-6; a possible D gene is TRBD1 (6 bases). This CDR3 contains 18 residues. Germline values: CDR1 MDHEN, CDR2 SYDVKM. The V and J ends lost 6 bases and 0 bases respectively, with 18 bases between them.

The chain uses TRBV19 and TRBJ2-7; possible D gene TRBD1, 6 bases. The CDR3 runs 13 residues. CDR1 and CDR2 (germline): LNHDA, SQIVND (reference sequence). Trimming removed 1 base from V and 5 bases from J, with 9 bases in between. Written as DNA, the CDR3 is TGTGCCAGTAGTATAGGACAGGTTAACGAGCAGTACTTC. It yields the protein CASSIGQVNEQYF.

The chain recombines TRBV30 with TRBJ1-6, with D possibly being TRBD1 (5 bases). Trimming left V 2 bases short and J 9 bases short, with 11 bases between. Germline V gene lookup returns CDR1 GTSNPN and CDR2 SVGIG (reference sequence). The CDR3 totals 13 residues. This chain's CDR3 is CAWSSRVGSPLHF. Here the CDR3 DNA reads TGTGCCTGGAGTTCCAGGGTGGGTTCACCCCTCCACTTT.

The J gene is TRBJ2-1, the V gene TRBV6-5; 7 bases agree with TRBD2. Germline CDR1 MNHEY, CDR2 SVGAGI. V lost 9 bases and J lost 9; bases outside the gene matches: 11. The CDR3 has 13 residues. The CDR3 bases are TGTGCCAGTGGGAGGGAACCTCTGGTTGAGCAGTTCTTC. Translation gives CASGREPLVEQFF.

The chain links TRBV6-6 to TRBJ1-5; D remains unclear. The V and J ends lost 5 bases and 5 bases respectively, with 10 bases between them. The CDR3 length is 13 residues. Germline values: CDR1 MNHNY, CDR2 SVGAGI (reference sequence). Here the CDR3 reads CASSPLADQPQHF. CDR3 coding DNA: TGTGCCAGCAGTCCCCTGGCCGATCAGCCCCAGCATTTT.

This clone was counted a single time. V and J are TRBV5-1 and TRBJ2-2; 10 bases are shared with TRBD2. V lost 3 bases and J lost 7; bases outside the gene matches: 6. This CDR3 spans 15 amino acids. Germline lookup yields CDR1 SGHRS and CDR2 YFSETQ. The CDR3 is CASSSSGGAGGELFF. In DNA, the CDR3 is TGCGCCAGCAGCTCGAGCGGGGGGGCCGGCGGGGAGCTGTTTTTT. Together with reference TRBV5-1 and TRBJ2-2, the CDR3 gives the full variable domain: KAGVTQTPRYLIKTRGQQVTLSCSPISGHRSVSWYQQTPGQGLQFLFEYFSETQRNKGNFPGRFSGRQFSNSRSEMNVSTLELGDSALYLCASSSSGGAGGELFFGEGSRLTVL.

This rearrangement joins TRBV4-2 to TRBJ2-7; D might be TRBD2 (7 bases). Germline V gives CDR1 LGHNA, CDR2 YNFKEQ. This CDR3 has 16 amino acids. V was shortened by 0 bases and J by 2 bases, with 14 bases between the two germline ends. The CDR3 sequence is CASSQEAAGATYEQYF. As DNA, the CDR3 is TGTGCCAGCAGCCAAGAAGCGGCGGGGGCCACCTACGAGCAGTACTTC.

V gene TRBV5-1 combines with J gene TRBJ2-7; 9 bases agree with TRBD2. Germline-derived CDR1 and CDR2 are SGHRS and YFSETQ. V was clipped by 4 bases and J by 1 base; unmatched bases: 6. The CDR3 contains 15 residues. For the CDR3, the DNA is TGCGCCAGCAGCATAAGCGGGGGGTCTTCCTACGAGCAGTACTTC. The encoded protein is CASSISGGSSYEQYF.

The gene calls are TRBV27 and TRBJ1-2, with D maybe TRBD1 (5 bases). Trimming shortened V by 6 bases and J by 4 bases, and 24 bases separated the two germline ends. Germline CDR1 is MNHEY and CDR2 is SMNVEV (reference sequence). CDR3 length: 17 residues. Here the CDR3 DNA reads TGTGCCAGCAGCCCCAACGGGGGGGATTGGCTCGGCTATGGCTACACCTTC. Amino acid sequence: CASSPNGGDWLGYGYTF.

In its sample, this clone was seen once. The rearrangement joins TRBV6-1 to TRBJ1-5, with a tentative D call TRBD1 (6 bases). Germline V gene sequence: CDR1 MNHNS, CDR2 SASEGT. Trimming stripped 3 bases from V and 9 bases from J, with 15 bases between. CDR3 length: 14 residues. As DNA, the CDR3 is TGTGCCAGCAGTGAGGGGACGGGGGGGCTGCCCCAGCATTTT. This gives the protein CASSEGTGGLPQHF.

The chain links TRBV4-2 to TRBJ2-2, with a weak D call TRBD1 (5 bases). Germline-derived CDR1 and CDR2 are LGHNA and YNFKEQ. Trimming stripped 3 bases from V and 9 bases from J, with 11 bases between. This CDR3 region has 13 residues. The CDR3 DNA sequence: TGTGCCAGCAGCCATGCAGGGTCTAGGGAGCTGTTTTTT. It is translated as CASSHAGSRELFF.

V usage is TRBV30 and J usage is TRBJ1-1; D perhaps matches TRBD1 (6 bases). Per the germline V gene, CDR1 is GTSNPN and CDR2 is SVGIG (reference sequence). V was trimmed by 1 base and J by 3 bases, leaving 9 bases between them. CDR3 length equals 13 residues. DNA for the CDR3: TGTGCCTGGAGTGGGGAGGGGGACACTGAAGCTTTCTTT. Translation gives CAWSGEGDTEAFF.

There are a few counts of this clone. CDR3 nucleotide sequence: TGTGCCAGCAGCCCAGGGGGCACTGAAGCTTTCTTT. It specifies CASSPGGTEAFF. The genes are TRBV14 and TRBJ1-1; the match to TRBD1 covers 7 bases. The CDR3 is 12 residues long. The J segment lost 4 bases and the V segment lost 4 bases, leaving 0 bases of the junction unmatched. Germline values: CDR1 SGHDN, CDR2 FVKESK.

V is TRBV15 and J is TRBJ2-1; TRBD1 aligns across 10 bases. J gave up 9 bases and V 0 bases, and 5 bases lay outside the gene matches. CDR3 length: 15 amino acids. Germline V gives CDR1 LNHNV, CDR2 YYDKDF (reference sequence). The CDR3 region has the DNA TGTGCCACCAGCAGAGAGGACAGGGGGGTGGGTGAGCAGTTCTTC. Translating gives CATSREDRGVGEQFF.

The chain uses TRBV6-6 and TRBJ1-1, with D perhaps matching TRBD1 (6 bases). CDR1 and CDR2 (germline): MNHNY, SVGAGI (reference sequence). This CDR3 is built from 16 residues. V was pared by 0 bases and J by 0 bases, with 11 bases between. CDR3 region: CASSYSVGGMNTEAFF. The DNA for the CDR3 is TGTGCCAGCAGTTACTCGGTTGGGGGCATGAACACTGAAGCTTTCTTT.

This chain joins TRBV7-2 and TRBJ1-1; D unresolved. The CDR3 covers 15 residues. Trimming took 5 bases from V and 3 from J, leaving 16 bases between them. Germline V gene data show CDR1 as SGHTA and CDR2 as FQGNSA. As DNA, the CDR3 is TGTGCCAGCAGCCCGAAGGTCAGGTTATACACTGAAGCTTTCTTT. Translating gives CASSPKVRLYTEAFF. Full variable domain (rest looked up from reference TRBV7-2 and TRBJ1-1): GAGVSQSPSNKVTEKGKDVELRCDPISGHTALYWYRQSLGQGLEFLIYFQGNSAPDKSGLPSDRFSAERTGGSVSTLTIQRTQQEDSAVYLCASSPKVRLYTEAFFGQGTRLTVV.